The 8 T cell receptor beta chains below all came from one sample that was sequenced in a study of cytomegalovirus exposure and HLA in healthy donors. The PCR used 60 Vbeta and 13 Jbeta primers. Produced via immunoSEQ multiplex PCR; TCRdb's table is partial and in-frame only. Among around 130,000 clones listed, roughly four fifths were seen once. Sequenced: PBMCs. The receptors derive from a male donor in good health and CMV-seropositive.

V usage is TRBV6-4 and J usage is TRBJ2-2; D might be TRBD1 (5 bases). The germline V gene encodes CDR1 MRHNA and CDR2 SNTAGT. The CDR3 runs 16 residues. Trimming took 0 bases from V and 1 from J, leaving 9 bases between them. For the CDR3, the DNA is TGTGCCAGCAGTGACTCTACAGGCCAGAACACCGGGGAGCTGTTTTTT. Translated: CASSDSTGQNTGELFF.

CDR3 DNA: TGTGCCAGTAGTATAAATCACAATGCCGAGCAGTACTTC. Its translation is CASSINHNAEQYF. The chain links TRBV19 to TRBJ2-7; D not resolved. Between the trimmed V and J ends, which lost 2 bases and 6 bases, there was a span of 11 bases. The CDR3 consists of 13 residues. Germline-derived CDR1 and CDR2 are LNHDA and SQIVND (reference sequence).

The V gene is TRBV5-6, the J gene TRBJ2-7; unclear D gene. Trimming left V 2 bases short and J 2 bases short, with 11 bases between. The CDR3 totals 14 residues. Germline CDR1 SGHDT, CDR2 YYEEEE. In DNA form, the CDR3 reads TGTGCCAGCAGCTTTAGGCGCGACACCTACGAGCAGTACTTC. Its translation: CASSFRRDTYEQYF.

The chain joins TRBV6-5 to TRBJ2-2, with TRBD2 as a possible D gene (7 bases). Trimming cost V 2 bases and J 4 bases, with 11 bases left between them. Germline loops: CDR1 MNHEY, CDR2 SVGAGI. The CDR3 totals 15 residues. The CDR3 loop is CASSYKGGVTGELFF. The CDR3 bases are TGTGCCAGCAGTTACAAGGGGGGGGTCACCGGGGAGCTGTTTTTT.

The chain combines TRBV28 with TRBJ2-7; perhaps TRBD2 as D (6 bases). This CDR3 is built from 15 residues. The germline V gene has CDR1 MDHEN and CDR2 SYDVKM. The germline V and J ends were trimmed by 4 bases and 2 bases, with 15 bases remaining between them. CDR3 in amino acids: CASSSSGTVAYEQYF. The DNA for the CDR3 is TGTGCCAGCAGTTCCTCTGGGACTGTCGCCTACGAGCAGTACTTC.

The chain combines TRBV5-5 with TRBJ2-3; TRBD2 might be the D (5 bases). Germline lookup yields CDR1 SGHKS and CDR2 YYEKEE (reference sequence). The CDR3 has 16 residues. V lost 4 bases to trimming and J lost 4 bases, with 19 bases between them. The CDR3 spells CASSLHIRGVADTQYF. Here the CDR3 DNA reads TGTGCCAGCAGCCTCCATATCCGGGGTGTGGCAGATACGCAGTATTTT.

The chain couples TRBV5-4 to TRBJ1-3; 8 nucleotides agree with TRBD1. With 5 bases clipped from V and 6 bases from J, the junction kept 10 bases outside the gene matches. This CDR3 spans 15 amino acids. Germline V gene data show CDR1 as SGHNT and CDR2 as YYREEE (reference sequence). CDR3 in DNA: TGTGCCAGCAGTTCCCTAGACAGGGGTAAAAACACCATATATTTT. Translating it yields CASSSLDRGKNTIYF. Supplemented by reference TRBV5-4 and TRBJ1-3, the full variable domain reads ETGVTQSPTHLIKTRGQQVTLRCSSQSGHNTVSWYQQALGQGPQFIFQYYREEENGRGNFPPRFSGLQFPNYSSELNVNALELDDSALYLCASSSLDRGKNTIYFGEGSWLTVV.

V usage is TRBV6-6 and J usage is TRBJ2-7; TRBD2 aligns across 8 bases. Trimming removed 5 bases from V and 1 base from J; junction bases left unmatched: 4. CDR3 length: 14 residues. Germline V CDR1 and CDR2: MNHNY, SVGAGI (reference sequence). The CDR3 reads CASSITGGSYEQYF. Here the CDR3 DNA reads TGTGCCAGCAGTATCACGGGAGGGTCCTACGAGCAGTACTTC.